The T cell receptor beta chain under discussion was sequenced for a study of blood T cell repertoires in COVID-19. Study information: Acute and convalescent COVID-19 specimens originated in the United States, Italy and Spain. The cDNA or gDNA used as material had been derived from T cells, B-cell-depleted T cells, or PBMCs.

The CDR3 is 15 residues long. V gave up 7 bases and J gave up 1 base, with 17 bases separating them. Germline-derived CDR1 and CDR2 are MNHEY and SMNVEV (reference sequence). Under the authors' procedure: Estimation of nucleated cell counts relied on the amplification of reference gene primers. Assay used: immunoSEQ multiplex PCR; TCRdb lists only in-frame clones, some missing. That table furnishes V, J and clone size, whereas the DNA furnished D and trimming. This table has about 88,000 clones, roughly 90% appearing once. The source of this sequence is a woman of 80 years or more with acute or convalescent COVID-19. The sample consisted of peripheral blood. The chain couples TRBV27 to TRBJ2-7; weak D call: TRBD1 (6 bases). This CDR3 reads CASTNHGQGSYEQYF. For the CDR3, the DNA is TGTGCCAGCACAAACCACGGCCAGGGGTCCTACGAGCAGTACTTC.